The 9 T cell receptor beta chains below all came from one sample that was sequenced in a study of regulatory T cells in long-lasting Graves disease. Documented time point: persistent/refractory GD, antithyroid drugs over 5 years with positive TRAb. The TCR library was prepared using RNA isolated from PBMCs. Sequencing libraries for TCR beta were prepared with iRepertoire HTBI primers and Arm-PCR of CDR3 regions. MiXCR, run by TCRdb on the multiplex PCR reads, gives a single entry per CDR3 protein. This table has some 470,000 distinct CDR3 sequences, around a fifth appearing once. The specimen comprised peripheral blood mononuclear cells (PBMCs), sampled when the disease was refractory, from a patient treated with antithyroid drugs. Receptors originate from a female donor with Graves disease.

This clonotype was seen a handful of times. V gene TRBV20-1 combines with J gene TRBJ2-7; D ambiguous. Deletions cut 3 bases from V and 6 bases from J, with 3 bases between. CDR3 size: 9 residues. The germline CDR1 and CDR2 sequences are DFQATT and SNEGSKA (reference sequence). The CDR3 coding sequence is TGCAGTGCTAGCGCCGAGCAGTACTTC. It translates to CSASAEQYF.

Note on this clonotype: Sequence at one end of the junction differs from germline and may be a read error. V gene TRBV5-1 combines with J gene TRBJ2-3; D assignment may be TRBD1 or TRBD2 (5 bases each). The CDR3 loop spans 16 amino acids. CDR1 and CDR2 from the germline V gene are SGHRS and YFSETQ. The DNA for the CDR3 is TGTGCCAGCAGCTTGGGGGTGGCTGAGAGCACAGATACGCAGTATTTT. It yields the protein CASSLGVAESTDTQYF. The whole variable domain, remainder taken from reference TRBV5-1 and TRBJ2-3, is KAGVTQTPRYLIKTRGQQVTLSCSPISGHRSVSWYQQTPGQGLQFLFEYFSETQRNKGNFPGRFSGRQFSNSRSEMNVSTLELGDSALYLCASSLGVAESTDTQYFGPGTRLTVL.

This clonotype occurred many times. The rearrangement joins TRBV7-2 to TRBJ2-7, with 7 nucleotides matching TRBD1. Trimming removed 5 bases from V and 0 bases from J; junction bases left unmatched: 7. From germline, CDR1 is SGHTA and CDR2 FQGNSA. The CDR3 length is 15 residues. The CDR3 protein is CASSASGTVSYEQYF. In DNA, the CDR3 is TGTGCCAGCAGCGCTTCCGGGACAGTCTCCTACGAGCAGTACTTC.

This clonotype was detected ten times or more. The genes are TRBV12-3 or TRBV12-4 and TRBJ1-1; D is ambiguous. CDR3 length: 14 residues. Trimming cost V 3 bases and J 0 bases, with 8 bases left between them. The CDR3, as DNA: TGTGCCAGCAGTTTGGGTAGAGTGAACACTGAAGCTTTCTTT. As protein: CASSLGRVNTEAFF.

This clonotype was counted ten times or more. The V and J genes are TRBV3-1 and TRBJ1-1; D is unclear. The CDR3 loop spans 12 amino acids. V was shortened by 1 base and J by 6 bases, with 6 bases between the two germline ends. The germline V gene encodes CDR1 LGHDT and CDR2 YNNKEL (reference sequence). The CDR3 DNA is TGTGCCAGCAGCCAAGGGCAGTCTGAAGCTTTCTTT. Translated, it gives CASSQGQSEAFF.

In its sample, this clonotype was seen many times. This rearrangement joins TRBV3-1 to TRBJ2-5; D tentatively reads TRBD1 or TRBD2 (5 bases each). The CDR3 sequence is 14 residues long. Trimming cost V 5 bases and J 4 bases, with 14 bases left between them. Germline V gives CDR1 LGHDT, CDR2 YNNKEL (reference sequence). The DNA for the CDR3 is TGTGCCAGCAGCTTCGTGGGGGTATCAGAGACCCAGTACTTC. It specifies CASSFVGVSETQYF.

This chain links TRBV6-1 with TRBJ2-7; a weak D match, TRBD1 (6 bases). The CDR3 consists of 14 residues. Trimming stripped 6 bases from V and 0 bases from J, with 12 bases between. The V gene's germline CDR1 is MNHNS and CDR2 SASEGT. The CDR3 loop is CASRPTGSSYEQYF. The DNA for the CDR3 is TGTGCCAGCAGACCAACAGGGAGCTCCTACGAGCAGTACTTC.

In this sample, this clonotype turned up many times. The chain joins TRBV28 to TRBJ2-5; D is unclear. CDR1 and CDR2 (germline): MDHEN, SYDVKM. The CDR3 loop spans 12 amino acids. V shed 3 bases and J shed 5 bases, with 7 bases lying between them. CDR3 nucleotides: TGTGCCAGCAGTTTCCGATGGGAGACCCAGTACTTC. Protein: CASSFRWETQYF.

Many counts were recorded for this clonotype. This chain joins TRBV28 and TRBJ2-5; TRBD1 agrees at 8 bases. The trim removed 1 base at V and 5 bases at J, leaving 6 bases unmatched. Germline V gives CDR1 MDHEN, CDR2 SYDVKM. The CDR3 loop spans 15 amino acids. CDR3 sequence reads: CASSLLQGGWETQYF. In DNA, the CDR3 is TGTGCCAGCAGTTTATTACAGGGGGGCTGGGAGACCCAGTACTTC.